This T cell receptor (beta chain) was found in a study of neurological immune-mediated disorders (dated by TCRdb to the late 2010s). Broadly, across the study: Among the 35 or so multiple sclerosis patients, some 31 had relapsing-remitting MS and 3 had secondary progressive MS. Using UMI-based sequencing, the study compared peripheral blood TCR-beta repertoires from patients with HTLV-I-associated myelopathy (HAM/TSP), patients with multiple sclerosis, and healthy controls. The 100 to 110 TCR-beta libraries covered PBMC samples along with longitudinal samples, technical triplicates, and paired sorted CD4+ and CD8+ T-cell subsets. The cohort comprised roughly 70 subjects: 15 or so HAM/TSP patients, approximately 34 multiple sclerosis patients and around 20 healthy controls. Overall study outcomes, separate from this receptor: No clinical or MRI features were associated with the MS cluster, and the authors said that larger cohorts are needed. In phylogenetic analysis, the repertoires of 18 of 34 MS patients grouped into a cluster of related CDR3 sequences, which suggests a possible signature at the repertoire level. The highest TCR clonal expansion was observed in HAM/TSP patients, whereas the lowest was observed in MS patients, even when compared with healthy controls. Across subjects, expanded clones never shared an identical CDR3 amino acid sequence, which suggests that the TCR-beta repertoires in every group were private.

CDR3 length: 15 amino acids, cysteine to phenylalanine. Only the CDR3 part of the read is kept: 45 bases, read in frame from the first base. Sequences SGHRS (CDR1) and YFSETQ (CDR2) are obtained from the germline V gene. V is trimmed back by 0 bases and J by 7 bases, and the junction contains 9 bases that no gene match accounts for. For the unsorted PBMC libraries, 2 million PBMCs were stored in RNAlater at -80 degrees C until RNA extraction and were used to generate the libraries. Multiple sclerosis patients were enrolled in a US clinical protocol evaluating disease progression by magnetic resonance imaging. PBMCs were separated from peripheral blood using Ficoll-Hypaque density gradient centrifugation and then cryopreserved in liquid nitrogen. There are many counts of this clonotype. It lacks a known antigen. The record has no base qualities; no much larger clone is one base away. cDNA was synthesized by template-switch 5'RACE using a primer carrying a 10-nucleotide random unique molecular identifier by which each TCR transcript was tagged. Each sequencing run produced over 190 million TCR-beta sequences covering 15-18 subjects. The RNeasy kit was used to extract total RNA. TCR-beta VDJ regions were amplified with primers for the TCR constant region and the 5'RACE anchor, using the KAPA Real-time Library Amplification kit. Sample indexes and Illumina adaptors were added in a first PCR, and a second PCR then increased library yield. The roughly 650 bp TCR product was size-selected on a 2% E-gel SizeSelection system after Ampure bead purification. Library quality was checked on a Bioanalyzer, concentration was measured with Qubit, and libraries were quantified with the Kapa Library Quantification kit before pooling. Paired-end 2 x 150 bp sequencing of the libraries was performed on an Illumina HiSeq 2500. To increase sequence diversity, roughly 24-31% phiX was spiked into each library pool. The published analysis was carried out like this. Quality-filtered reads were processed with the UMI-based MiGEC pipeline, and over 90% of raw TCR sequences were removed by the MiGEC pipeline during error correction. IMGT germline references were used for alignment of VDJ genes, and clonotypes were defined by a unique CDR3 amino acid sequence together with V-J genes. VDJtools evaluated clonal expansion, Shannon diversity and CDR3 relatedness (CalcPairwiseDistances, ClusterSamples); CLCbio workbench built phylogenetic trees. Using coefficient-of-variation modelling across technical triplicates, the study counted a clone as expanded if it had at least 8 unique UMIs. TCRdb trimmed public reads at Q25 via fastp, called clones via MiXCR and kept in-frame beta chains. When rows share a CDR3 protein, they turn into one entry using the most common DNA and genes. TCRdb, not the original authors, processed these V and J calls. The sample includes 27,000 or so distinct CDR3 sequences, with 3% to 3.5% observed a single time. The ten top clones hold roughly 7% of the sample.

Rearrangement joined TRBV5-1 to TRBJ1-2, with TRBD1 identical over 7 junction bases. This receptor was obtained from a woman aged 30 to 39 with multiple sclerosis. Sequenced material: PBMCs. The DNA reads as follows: TGCGCCAGCAGCTTGGCACAGGGGCAACGTAGTGGCTACACCTTC. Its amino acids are CASSLAQGQRSGYTF.